This TCR beta chain was captured by sequencing in a study of shared clonotypes between healthy human individuals. Unmatched junction bases numbered 5, after V lost 0 bases and J lost 5 bases. The CDR3 runs 16 residues. From germline, CDR1 is MGHRA and CDR2 YSYEKL. Method: immunoSEQ multiplex PCR; TCRdb's copy keeps in-frame clones and lacks some. The data show about 2 million clones, with 85% to 95% seen just once and 0.13% held by the top ten. Study-level points and caveats: Naive subsets generally had larger estimated richness than memory subsets. Clonotypes which were not shared had lower generation probabilities than clonotypes that all four donors shared.

With respect to this clone: As yet, its antigen is unknown.

The sequencing input was naive CD4+ T cells sorted from blood. The subset here: CD45RA+ positively selected. The sequence came from a man in his late teens or twenties in good health. This chain joins TRBV4-1 and TRBJ2-5; 11 bases match TRBD2. The CDR3 reads CASSQDVAGGRETQYF. Written as DNA, the CDR3 is TGCGCCAGCAGCCAAGATGTAGCGGGGGGGCGTGAGACCCAGTACTTC.